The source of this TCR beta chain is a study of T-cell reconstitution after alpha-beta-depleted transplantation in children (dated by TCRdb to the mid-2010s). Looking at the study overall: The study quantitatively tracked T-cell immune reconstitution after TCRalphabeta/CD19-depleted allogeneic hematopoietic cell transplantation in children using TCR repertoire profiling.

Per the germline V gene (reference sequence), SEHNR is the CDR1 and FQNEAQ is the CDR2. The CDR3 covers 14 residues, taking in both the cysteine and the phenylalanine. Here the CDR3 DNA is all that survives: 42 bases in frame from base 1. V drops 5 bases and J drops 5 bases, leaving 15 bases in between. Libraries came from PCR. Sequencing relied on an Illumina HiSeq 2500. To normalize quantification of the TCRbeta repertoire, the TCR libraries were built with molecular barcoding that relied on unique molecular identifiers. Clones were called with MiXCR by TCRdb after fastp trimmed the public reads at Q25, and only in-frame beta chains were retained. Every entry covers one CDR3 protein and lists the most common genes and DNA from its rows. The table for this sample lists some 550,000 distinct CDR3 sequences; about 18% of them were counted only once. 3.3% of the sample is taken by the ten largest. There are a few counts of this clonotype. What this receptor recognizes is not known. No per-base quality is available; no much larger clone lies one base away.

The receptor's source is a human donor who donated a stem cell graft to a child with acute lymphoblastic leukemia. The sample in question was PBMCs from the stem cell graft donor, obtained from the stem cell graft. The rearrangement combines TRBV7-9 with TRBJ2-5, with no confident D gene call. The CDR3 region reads CASSQGRSGETQYF. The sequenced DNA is TGTGCCAGCAGCCAAGGGCGTAGTGGCGAGACCCAGTACTTC.